One sample yielded the 9 T cell receptor beta chains listed below, sequenced in a study of human T cells and chemical hapten exposure. In TCRdb, the RACE reads were re-called with MiXCR into one record per CDR3 protein. The sample lists about 120,000 distinct CDR3 sequences, roughly 14% occurring once. Time point indicated: pre-sensitization, week 0. Described treatment: therapeutic diphenylcyclopropenone sensitization with weekly scalp DPC. This sample comprised whole blood, obtained in connection with sensitization to the hapten diphenylcyclopropenone (DPC). The receptors shown here come from a woman under 30 with alopecia areata. Some clones in this sample may be carry-over from other donors' samples.

The rearrangement joins TRBV15 to TRBJ2-2; D gene uncertain. This CDR3 region has 16 residues. V lost 2 bases and J lost 3, with 13 bases in between. Germline CDR1 and CDR2: LNHNV and YYDKDF (reference sequence). CDR3 bases: TGTGCCACCAGCAGACCGGGCCCTACCTACACCGGGGAGCTGTTTTTT. The encoded protein is CATSRPGPTYTGELFF.

This rearrangement joins TRBV4-3 to TRBJ1-1, with D uncertain. CDR1 and CDR2 (germline): LGHNA, YSLEER. Trimming pared 2 bases from V and 7 bases from J, leaving 2 bases between. The CDR3 spans 10 residues. DNA of the CDR3: TGCGCCAGCAGCCAATTTGAAGCTTTCTTT. Translating gives CASSQFEAFF.

This clonotype showed up many times. The chain couples TRBV13 to TRBJ1-1, with a possible D match to TRBD1 (5 bases). The V end was cut by 2 bases, the J end by 3 bases, with 16 bases between. CDR1 and CDR2 from the germline V gene are PRHDT and FYEKMQ (reference sequence). The CDR3 loop spans 16 amino acids. The CDR3 DNA reads as TGTGCCAGCAGCTTATCCCCCGGCCGCAGGGACACTGAAGCTTTCTTT. Protein: CASSLSPGRRDTEAFF.

In this sample, this clonotype turned up many times. The chain joins TRBV9 to TRBJ1-1; D is uncertain. Between the trimmed V and J ends, which lost 0 bases and 3 bases, there was a span of 6 bases. The CDR3 consists of 13 residues. Germline CDR1 SGDLS, CDR2 YYNGEE. The CDR3 protein is CASSVASDTEAFF. The CDR3 region has the DNA TGTGCCAGCAGCGTAGCTTCGGACACTGAAGCTTTCTTT.

This clonotype appeared a few times. The chain combines TRBV28 with TRBJ1-2; tentative D call: TRBD1 (6 bases). Germline-derived CDR1 and CDR2 are MDHEN and SYDVKM. This CDR3 has 14 residues. Trimming removed 6 bases from V and 8 bases from J, with 19 bases in between. The CDR3 region is CASRDTGNAWGYTF. The CDR3 nucleotides read TGTGCCAGCAGGGATACAGGGAACGCCTGGGGCTACACCTTC.

Of note for this clonotype: A much larger clone lies one base from this, so it may be a read error. V gene TRBV7-2 combines with J gene TRBJ1-5; the D is unclear. V was cut by 1 base and J by 1 base, with 14 bases left in between. This CDR3 has 17 residues. CDR1 and CDR2 from the germline V gene are SGHTA and FQGNSA. Here the CDR3 DNA reads TGTGCCAGCAGCTTAGGCCCAATGATCTCCAGCAATCAGCCCCAGCATTTT. This gives the protein CASSLGPMISSNQPQHF.

The genes are TRBV4-2 and TRBJ2-7, with 8 positions matching TRBD2. CDR1 and CDR2 from the germline V gene are LGHNA and YNFKEQ. The CDR3 length is 16 residues. The V gene end was trimmed by 0 bases and the J gene end by 4 bases; junction bases not matched to a gene: 8. The CDR3 DNA reads as TGTGCCAGCAGCCAAGATCAGACTAGCGTCGGTTACGAGCAGTACTTC. Translated: CASSQDQTSVGYEQYF.

This clonotype has only a few counts. The chain carries TRBV7-8 and TRBJ1-2, with a tentative D call TRBD1 (5 bases). The V and J ends lost 1 base and 8 bases respectively, with 14 bases between them. Per germline, CDR1 SGHVS and CDR2 FQNEAQ. This CDR3 is built from 14 residues. The CDR3 loop is CASSLEGDPRGYTF. CDR3 DNA: TGTGCCAGCAGCTTAGAAGGGGATCCTAGGGGCTACACCTTC. Variable domain in full (rest from reference TRBV7-8 and TRBJ1-2): GAGVSQSPRYKVAKRGQDVALRCDPISGHVSLFWYQQALGQGPEFLTYFQNEAQLDKSGLPSDRFFAERPEGSVSTLKIQRTQQEDSAVYLCASSLEGDPRGYTFGSGTRLTVV.

This clonotype was detected only a few times. The chain couples TRBV10-3 to TRBJ1-5; a possible D gene is TRBD1 (6 bases). The CDR3 runs to 16 residues. The germline V gene encodes CDR1 ENHRY and CDR2 SYGVKD. V lost 0 bases, J lost 4 bases, and 13 bases lay in between. CDR3 sequence (DNA): TGTGCCATCAGTGAGTCGCAAGGTAGGGGGAATCAGCCCCAGCATTTT. This translates into CAISESQGRGNQPQHF.